This TCR beta chain appears in the sequencing data of a study of blood T cell repertoires in COVID-19. Study overall: T cells, B-cell-depleted T cells, or PBMCs supplied cDNA or gDNA.

The table came from immunoSEQ multiplex PCR; TCRdb's copy has only in-frame clones and leaves some out. Altogether about 140,000 clones are present, around 90% being singletons, with the ten largest covering roughly 5.4%. The V gene lost 10 bases and the J gene lost 0 bases, with 12 bases spanning the gap. Looked up from germline, CDR1 is MNHEY and CDR2 is SMNVEV (reference sequence). CDR3 length: 14 residues. Sequencing was done on a sample of peripheral blood. The receptor's source is a human donor in a cohort sampled during active COVID-19. The chain is built from TRBV27 and TRBJ2-2, with D hard to call. In DNA, the CDR3 is TGTGCCACCTCCACCAGAACGAACACCGGGGAGCTGTTTTTT. As protein: CATSTRTNTGELFF.